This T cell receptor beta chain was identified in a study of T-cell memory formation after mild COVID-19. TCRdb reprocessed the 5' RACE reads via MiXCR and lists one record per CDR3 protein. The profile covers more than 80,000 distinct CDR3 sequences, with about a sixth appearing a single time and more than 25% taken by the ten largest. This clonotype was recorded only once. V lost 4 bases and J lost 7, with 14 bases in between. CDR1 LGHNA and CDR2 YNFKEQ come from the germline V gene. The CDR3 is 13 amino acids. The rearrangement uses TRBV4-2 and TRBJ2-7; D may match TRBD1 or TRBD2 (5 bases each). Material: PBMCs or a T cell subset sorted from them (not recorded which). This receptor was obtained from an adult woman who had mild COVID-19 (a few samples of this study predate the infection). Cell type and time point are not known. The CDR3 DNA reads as TGTGCCAGCAGCCCGGGACGGCTCGGGGAGCAGTACTTC. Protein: CASSPGRLGEQYF.